The subject of this entry is one T cell receptor (beta chain). Its antigen is unknown. The input lacks base qualities; no much larger clone sits a single base away. Trimmed from V: 1 base; trimmed from J: 8 bases; junction bases lacking a gene match: 7. CDR1 SGHNT and CDR2 YYREEE were looked up in the germline V gene (reference sequence). From the cysteine through the phenylalanine, the CDR3 covers 15 amino acids. Only the CDR3 DNA is retained, 45 bases long and in frame from the first base. The data are from a study of siplizumab effects on memory and regulatory T cells (dated by TCRdb to about 2019). With respect to the entire study: The effect of the anti-CD2 antibody siplizumab on alloreactive T-cell subsets was examined in allogeneic mixed lymphocyte reactions constructed from human PBMCs. The study at large found these results: Because sequences below about 10^-5 frequency were poorly captured, only a minor fraction of alloreactive clones could be mapped to unstimulated subsets. Roughly 80-97% of proliferating CD4+ or CD8+ clones could not be assigned a naive or memory phenotype. Whether proliferating Tregs from siplizumab cultures actually had suppressive function was not functionally confirmed. Compared with memory T cells, unstimulated naive T cells appeared more diverse, and naive cells seemed to make a substantial contribution to the alloresponse. In reactions with siplizumab, an average of about 69% of mappable alloreactive CD4+ clones were Treg-derived, compared with roughly 30% in control reactions. The cumulative frequency of alloreactive sequences traceable to unstimulated CD4+ memory T cells was significantly reduced by siplizumab.

The library was produced with the immunoSEQ multiplex PCR assay. The deep sequencing platform assayed around 95,000 TCR templates per sample. Genomic DNA extracted from sorted T cells was the material used for TCRbeta CDR3 sequencing. The study's own analysis went as follows. Clonal analysis of TCRbeta CDR3 data was done in the R programming language. Unstimulated samples were compared with post-reaction CFSE-low samples to define alloreactive CD4+ and CD8+ clones. Regulatory or non-regulatory origin was assigned to alloreactive CD4+ clones by matching of sequences to sorted unstimulated Treg and non-Treg repertoires. In TCRdb, the immuneACCESS table is reduced to in-frame sequences with V and J assigned. These tables do not hold every clone; where another copy was compared, an unresolved V gene accounts for under half, and the others remain unexplained. Clone size and V and J calls were adopted from that table, with D and trimming inferred from the DNA. In this sample the table shows tens of thousands of clones, around 96% of which occur a single time. Around 0.086% of the sample is taken by the ten largest.

Unstimulated CD4+ memory cells were also sequenced in three donor pairs, together with CD4+ naive, CD8+ TEMRA, CD8+ naive and CD8+ effector memory subsets. Sorted unstimulated T cells and proliferating T cells recovered from mixed lymphocyte reactions underwent TCRbeta CDR3 sequencing. Fresh whole blood from 9 to 10 HLA-typed healthy donors served as the source for isolating PBMCs. The V and J segments used are TRBV5-4 and TRBJ2-1; 9 junctional bases match TRBD2. The material sequenced was naive CD8+ T cells sorted from blood. The cell subset or site label on this specimen signifies: unstimulated naive T cells. The clonotype was recovered from a human donor in good health. CDR3 loop: CASSLTLAGTDEQFF. The sequenced DNA: TGTGCCAGCAGCTTGACCCTAGCGGGGACAGATGAGCAGTTCTTC.